A selection of T cell receptor beta chains follows, all from one sample in a study of T cells after yellow fever vaccination. MiXCR, applied by TCRdb to the 5' RACE reads, yields one record per CDR3 protein. Among around 300,000 distinct CDR3 sequences listed, approximately 4.5% were seen once. The starting material was PBMCs, obtained 15 days after the yellow fever booster vaccination. These receptors were obtained from a man younger than 35 who received the YFV17D yellow fever vaccine. Both conserved end residues are part of each CDR3. D genes are given only for firm matches. Not every row has a clone size; where given, it reads once, few, many or a size class.

J	D	V	size	DNA	CDR3
TRBJ1-2	NA	TRBV5-1	NA	TGCGCCAGCAGCCTTGGGGGAGACAGGAACTATGGCTACACCTTC	CASSLGGDRNYGYTF
TRBJ1-1	NA	TRBV7-9	many	TGTGCCAGCAGCTTACAGGGGTCGGGCACTGAAGCTTTCTTT	CASSLQGSGTEAFF
TRBJ1-5	NA	TRBV21-1	few	TGTGCCACCATGATCGACAGGGTGGTTGATCAGCCCCAGCATTTT	CATMIDRVVDQPQHF
TRBJ1-2	NA	TRBV27	NA	TGTGCCAGCAGTTTTAAATACATAACGGGAGCTAACTATGGCTACACCTTC	CASSFKYITGANYGYTF
TRBJ2-1	TRBD2	TRBV20-1	many	TGCAGTGCTAGACCCCCCGGGACTAGCGGGGCGAAGGGCGGTGAGCAGTTCTTC	CSARPPGTSGAKGGEQFF
TRBJ2-2	NA	TRBV19	few	TGTGCCAGTAGTAGCGGGCTAGACACCGGGGAGCTGTTTTTT	CASSSGLDTGELFF
TRBJ2-5	NA	TRBV12-3/TRBV12-4	many	TGTGCCAGCAGTCCCCGCCCAGGGGTCCAAGAGACCCAGTACTTC	CASSPRPGVQETQYF
TRBJ1-6	NA	TRBV13	NA	TGTGCCAGCAGCTTTGCCCCCGAGGGTTCACCCCTCCACTTT	CASSFAPEGSPLHF
TRBJ1-4	TRBD1	TRBV7-9	many	TGTGCCAGCAGCTTCGGTGCAGGGGGCGAAAAACTGTTTTTT	CASSFGAGGEKLFF
TRBJ2-1	NA	TRBV7-3	many	TGTGCCAGCAGCTCCACACTCAACAATGAGCAGTTCTTC	CASSSTLNNEQFF
TRBJ2-5	NA	TRBV7-8	few	TGTGCCAGCAGCTTAGCGCGGTTGGGACGGGAGACCCAGTACTTC	CASSLARLGRETQYF
TRBJ2-3	NA	TRBV11-2	many	TGTGCCAGCAGCTTAGATAGCGCAGATACGCAGTATTTT	CASSLDSADTQYF
TRBJ1-4	NA	TRBV3-1	few	TGTGCCAGCAGCCAAGGTGGGACGGAGTTTTTT	CASSQGGTEFF
TRBJ2-1	NA	TRBV7-2	many	TGTGCCAGCAGCTTATACCGGGTCGGCAATGAGCAGTTCTTC	CASSLYRVGNEQFF
TRBJ1-5	NA	TRBV5-5	few	TGTGCCAGCAGCTTGGCGTCGGCGGGAAATCAGCCCCAGCATTTT	CASSLASAGNQPQHF
TRBJ2-5	TRBD1	TRBV7-9	many	TGTGCCAGCAGCTTACCGACAGGGACGGGAAAGACCCAGTACTTC	CASSLPTGTGKTQYF
TRBJ2-5	TRBD1	TRBV15	many	TGTGCCACCAGCAGAGAACAGGGGGCTTGGGAAGAGACCCAGTACTTC	CATSREQGAWEETQYF
TRBJ2-3	NA	TRBV5-1	many	TGCGCCAGCAGCCCTATAGTACGGGATACGCAGTATTTT	CASSPIVRDTQYF
TRBJ1-4	NA	TRBV20-1	few	TGCAGTGCCTTAAATGAAAAACTGTTTTTT	CSALNEKLFF
TRBJ1-2	TRBD1	TRBV4-3	few	TGCGCCAGCAGCCGGTTGGACGGGACAGCTTCCAACTATGGCTACACCTTC	CASSRLDGTASNYGYTF
TRBJ1-3	NA	TRBV7-8	NA	TGTGCCAGCAGCTTGAGACTGTACTCTGGAAACACCATATATTTT	CASSLRLYSGNTIYF
TRBJ1-5	NA	TRBV2	few	TGTGCCAGCAGTGAAAGGACAGGCAATCAGCCCCAGCATTTT	CASSERTGNQPQHF
TRBJ1-2	TRBD1	TRBV15	few	TGTGCCACCAGCAACACGGGACAGGCAGGAGGCTACACCTTC	CATSNTGQAGGYTF
TRBJ2-2	TRBD2	TRBV5-1	many	TGCGCCAGCAGTCGGGACTACCGTTCGACCGGGGAGCTGTTTTTT	CASSRDYRSTGELFF
TRBJ1-1	NA	TRBV6-5	many	TGTGCCAGCAGTTACATGACAAGCAGATTGAACACTGAAGCTTTCTTT	CASSYMTSRLNTEAFF
TRBJ2-1	NA	TRBV7-9	few	TGTGCCAGCAGTCCGTTCTCCTACAATGAGCAGTTCTTC	CASSPFSYNEQFF